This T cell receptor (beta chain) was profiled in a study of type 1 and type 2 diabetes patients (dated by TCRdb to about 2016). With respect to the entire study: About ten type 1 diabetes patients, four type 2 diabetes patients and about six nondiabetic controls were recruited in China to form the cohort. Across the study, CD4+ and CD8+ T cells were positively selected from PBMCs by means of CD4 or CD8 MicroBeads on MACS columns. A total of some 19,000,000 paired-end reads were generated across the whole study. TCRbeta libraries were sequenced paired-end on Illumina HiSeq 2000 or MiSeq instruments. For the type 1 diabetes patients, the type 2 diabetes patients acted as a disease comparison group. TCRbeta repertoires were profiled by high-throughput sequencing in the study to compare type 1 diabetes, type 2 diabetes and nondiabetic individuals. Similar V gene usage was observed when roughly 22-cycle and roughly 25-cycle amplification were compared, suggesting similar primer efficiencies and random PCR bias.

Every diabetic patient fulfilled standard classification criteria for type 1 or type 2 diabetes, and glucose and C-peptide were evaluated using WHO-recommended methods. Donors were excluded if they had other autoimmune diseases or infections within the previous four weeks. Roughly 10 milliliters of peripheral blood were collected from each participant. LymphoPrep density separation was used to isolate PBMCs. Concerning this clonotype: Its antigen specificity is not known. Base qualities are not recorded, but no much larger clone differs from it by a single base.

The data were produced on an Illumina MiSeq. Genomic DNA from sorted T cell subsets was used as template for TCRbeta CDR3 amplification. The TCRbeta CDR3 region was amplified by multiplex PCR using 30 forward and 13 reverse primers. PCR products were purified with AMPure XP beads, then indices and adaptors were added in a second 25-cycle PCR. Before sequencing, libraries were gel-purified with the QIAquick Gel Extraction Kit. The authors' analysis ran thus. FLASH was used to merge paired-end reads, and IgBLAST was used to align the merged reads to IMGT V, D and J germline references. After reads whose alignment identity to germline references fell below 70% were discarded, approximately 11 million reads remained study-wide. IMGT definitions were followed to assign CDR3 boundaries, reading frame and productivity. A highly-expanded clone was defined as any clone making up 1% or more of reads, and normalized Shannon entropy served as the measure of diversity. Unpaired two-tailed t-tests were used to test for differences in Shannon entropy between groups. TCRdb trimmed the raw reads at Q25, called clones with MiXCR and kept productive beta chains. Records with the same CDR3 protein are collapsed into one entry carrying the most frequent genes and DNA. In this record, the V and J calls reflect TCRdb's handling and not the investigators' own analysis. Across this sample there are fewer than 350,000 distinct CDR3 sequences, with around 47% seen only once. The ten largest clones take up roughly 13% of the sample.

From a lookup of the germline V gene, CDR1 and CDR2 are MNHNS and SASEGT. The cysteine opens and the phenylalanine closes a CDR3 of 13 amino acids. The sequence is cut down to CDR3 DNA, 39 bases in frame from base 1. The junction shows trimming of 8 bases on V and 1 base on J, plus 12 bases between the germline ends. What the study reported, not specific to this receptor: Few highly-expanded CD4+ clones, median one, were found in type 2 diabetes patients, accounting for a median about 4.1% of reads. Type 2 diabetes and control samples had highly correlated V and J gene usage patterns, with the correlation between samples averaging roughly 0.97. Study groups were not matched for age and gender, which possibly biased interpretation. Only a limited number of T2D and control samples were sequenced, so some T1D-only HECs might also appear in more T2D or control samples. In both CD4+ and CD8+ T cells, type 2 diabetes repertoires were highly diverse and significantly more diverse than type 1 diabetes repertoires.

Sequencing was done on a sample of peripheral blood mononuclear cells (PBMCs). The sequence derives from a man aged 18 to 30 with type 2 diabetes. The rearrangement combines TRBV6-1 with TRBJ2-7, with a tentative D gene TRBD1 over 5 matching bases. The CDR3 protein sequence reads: CASGDRLSYEQYF. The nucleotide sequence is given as TGTGCCAGCGGAGACAGATTATCCTACGAGCAGTACTTC.